These 17 T cell receptor beta chains were all obtained from the same sample, sequenced in a study of T cell responses to AZD1222 COVID-19 vaccine. TCRdb's copy holds only in-frame clones and misses some; the assay was immunoSEQ multiplex PCR. Counted here are about 160,000 clones, more than 75% occurring once; the ten biggest clones make up 4.3%. The sequenced sample was peripheral blood, obtained 28 days after the second AZD1222 dose. These receptor sequences come from an adult who received the AZD1222 COVID-19 vaccine.

This rearrangement joins TRBV5-4 to TRBJ2-3; the D gene is possibly TRBD2 (5 bases). The germline V gene encodes CDR1 SGHNT and CDR2 YYREEE (reference sequence). This CDR3 comprises 16 residues. The V end was cut by 3 bases, the J end by 1 base, with 15 bases between. DNA for the CDR3: TGTGCCAGCAGCTCCATTGAGGCCGGGGGCACAGATACGCAGTATTTT. Protein sequence: CASSSIEAGGTDTQYF.

The sample holds one count of this clone. The V gene is TRBV18, the J gene TRBJ1-2; no reliable D call. From germline, CDR1 is KGHSH and CDR2 LQKENI. There are 13 residues in the CDR3. The V gene lost 0 bases and the J gene lost 8 bases, with 10 bases spanning the gap. The CDR3 bases are TGTGCCAGCTCACCACCGGGCCGACGGGGCTACACCTTC. This sequence encodes CASSPPGRRGYTF.

The chain uses TRBV5-6 and TRBJ1-2; 8 bases align to TRBD1. There are 18 residues in the CDR3. With V trimmed by 4 bases and J by 4 bases, 18 bases remained unmatched. CDR1 and CDR2 (germline): SGHDT, YYEEEE. The CDR3 DNA reads as TGTGCCAGCAGCCGGCAACCGGGACAGGCGGAACTCCTCTATGGCTACACCTTC. Its translation: CASSRQPGQAELLYGYTF. The full variable domain, with the rest looked up from reference TRBV5-6 and TRBJ1-2, is DAGVTQSPTHLIKTRGQQVTLRCSPKSGHDTVSWYQQALGQGPQFIFQYYEEEERQRGNFPDRFSGHQFPNYSSELNVNALLLGDSALYLCASSRQPGQAELLYGYTFGSGTRLTVV.

This chain links TRBV14 with TRBJ1-1, with 7 bases aligning to TRBD1. This CDR3 spans 15 amino acids. Losses at the gene ends were 0 bases for V and 4 bases for J; bases not matched to a gene: 5. The germline gives CDR1 SGHDN, CDR2 FVKESK. The CDR3 is CASSQDWRGRTEAFF. The CDR3 bases are TGTGCCAGCAGCCAAGATTGGAGGGGGCGCACTGAAGCTTTCTTT.

V gene TRBV6-5 combines with J gene TRBJ1-6, with D perhaps matching TRBD1 (5 bases). Per germline, CDR1 MNHEY and CDR2 SVGAGI. The V end was cut by 5 bases, the J end by 2 bases, with 7 bases between. CDR3 length: 14 amino acids. CDR3 region: CASSKTAYNSPLHF. Written as DNA, the CDR3 is TGTGCCAGCAGTAAGACAGCCTATAATTCACCCCTCCACTTT.

This sequence joins TRBV7-9 and TRBJ1-4, with 7 positions matching TRBD1. V was clipped by 2 bases and J by 0 bases; unmatched bases: 6. The CDR3 length is 17 residues. The germline gives CDR1 SEHNR, CDR2 FQNEAQ (reference sequence). CDR3 in amino acids: CASSLTPGGATNEKLFF. The CDR3 DNA follows: TGTGCCAGCAGCTTAACCCCAGGGGGAGCAACTAATGAAAAACTGTTTTTT. Full variable domain (remainder filled in from reference TRBV7-9 and TRBJ1-4): DTGVSQNPRHKITKRGQNVTFRCDPISEHNRLYWYRQTLGQGPEFLTYFQNEAQLEKSRLLSDRFSAERPKGSFSTLEIQRTEQGDSAMYLCASSLTPGGATNEKLFFGSGTQLSVL.

The gene calls are TRBV2 and TRBJ1-3, with unresolved D. V was pared by 6 bases and J by 3 bases, with 9 bases between. The CDR3 consists of 13 residues. Germline V gene data show CDR1 as SNHLY and CDR2 as FYNNEI. In DNA form, the CDR3 reads TGTGCCAGCAGGGGCCAGAATGGAAACACCATATATTTT. It codes for CASRGQNGNTIYF. Filled out from reference TRBV2 and TRBJ1-3, the complete variable domain reads EPEVTQTPSHQVTQMGQEVILRCVPISNHLYFYWYRQILGQKVEFLVSFYNNEISEKSEIFDDQFSVERPDGSNFTLKIRSTKLEDSAMYFCASRGQNGNTIYFGEGSWLTVV.

The chain employs TRBV7-9 and TRBJ1-4; no reliable D call. CDR1 is SEHNR, CDR2 FQNEAQ, per germline (reference sequence). This CDR3 contains 14 residues. V was clipped by 8 bases and J by 4 bases, with 14 bases between them. The CDR3 protein is CASGPRRDNEKLFF. CDR3 coding DNA: TGTGCCAGCGGTCCGAGGAGGGATAATGAAAAACTGTTTTTT.

The V and J genes are TRBV12-3 or TRBV12-4 and TRBJ1-5, with D perhaps matching TRBD1 (6 bases). The CDR3 totals 13 residues. The V and J ends lost 4 bases and 4 bases respectively, with 8 bases between them. The CDR3 coding sequence is TGTGCCAGCAGTTGGGGGCCGAATCAGCCCCAGCATTTT. Its protein is CASSWGPNQPQHF.

The chain couples TRBV18 to TRBJ1-5; TRBD1 aligns across 11 bases. This CDR3 comprises 17 residues. Losses at the gene ends were 5 bases for V and 6 bases for J; bases not matched to a gene: 12. Per germline, CDR1 KGHSH and CDR2 LQKENI. Written as DNA, the CDR3 is TGTGCCAGCTCAAAGGACAGGGGGCTTGGAAGTGGTCAGCCCCAGCATTTT. Protein: CASSKDRGLGSGQPQHF. Looking up the rest from reference TRBV18 and TRBJ1-5 gives the full variable domain: NAGVMQNPRHLVRRRGQEARLRCSPMKGHSHVYWYRQLPEEGLKFMVYLQKENIIDESGMPKERFSAEFPKEGPSILRIQQVVRGDSAAYFCASSKDRGLGSGQPQHFGDGTRLSIL.

The chain carries TRBV4-1 and TRBJ1-2; D unclear. Germline V gene lookup returns CDR1 MGHRA and CDR2 YSYEKL. The V end lost 7 bases, the J end lost 0 bases, and 15 bases lay between the germline ends. CDR3 length: 15 amino acids. DNA for the CDR3: TGCGCCAGCAAATCGACTGCTACCACTAACTATGGCTACACCTTC. Protein sequence: CASKSTATTNYGYTF.

V usage is TRBV30 and J usage is TRBJ1-5; D is undetermined. CDR1 and CDR2 (germline): GTSNPN, SVGIG (reference sequence). V shed 2 bases and J shed 6 bases, with 8 bases lying between them. The CDR3 is made up of 12 amino acids. The CDR3 here is CAWSPITQPQHF. Here the CDR3 DNA reads TGTGCCTGGAGTCCCATAACTCAGCCCCAGCATTTT.

This chain joins TRBV14 and TRBJ1-1, with 8 positions matching TRBD1. Unmatched junction bases numbered 2, after V lost 4 bases and J lost 1 base. Germline V gives CDR1 SGHDN, CDR2 FVKESK. The CDR3 loop spans 14 amino acids. Here the CDR3 reads CASSRGQGNTEAFF. The CDR3 bases are TGTGCCAGCAGCCGAGGACAGGGGAACACTGAAGCTTTCTTT.

This clone was counted only a few times. The chain combines TRBV29-1 with TRBJ1-2, with TRBD1 identical over 8 bases. V trimming: 4 bases; J trimming: 7 bases; junction bases outside the gene matches: 5. Germline V lookup: CDR1 SQVTM, CDR2 ANQGSEA. The CDR3 extends over 12 amino acids. CDR3 bases: TGCAGCGTTGGCTTTGGACAGGGTGGCTACACCTTC. It specifies CSVGFGQGGYTF.

The chain uses TRBV2 and TRBJ1-2; D might be TRBD1 (5 bases). The germline V gene encodes CDR1 SNHLY and CDR2 FYNNEI. CDR3 length equals 13 residues. V gave up 3 bases and J gave up 6 bases, with 11 bases separating them. CDR3 region: CASSESGSNGYTF. CDR3 nucleotides: TGTGCCAGCAGTGAGTCAGGGAGTAATGGCTACACCTTC.

This sequence joins TRBV12-3 or TRBV12-4 and TRBJ2-3; D remains unclear. The ends were cut back, 8 bases at V and 2 bases at J, with 2 bases in the middle. This CDR3 region has 10 residues. CDR3 bases: TGTGCCAGCTCCACAGATACGCAGTATTTT. Protein: CASSTDTQYF.

The chain employs TRBV7-6 and TRBJ1-1, with 8 bases fitting TRBD1. This CDR3 region has 17 residues. V was pared by 1 base and J by 5 bases, with 12 bases of the junction left unmatched. The germline gives CDR1 SGHVS, CDR2 FNYEAQ. The CDR3 DNA reads as TGTGCCAGCAGCTTAGTTGGACAGGGCTCCTTGGGGACTGAAGCTTTCTTT. It codes for CASSLVGQGSLGTEAFF.